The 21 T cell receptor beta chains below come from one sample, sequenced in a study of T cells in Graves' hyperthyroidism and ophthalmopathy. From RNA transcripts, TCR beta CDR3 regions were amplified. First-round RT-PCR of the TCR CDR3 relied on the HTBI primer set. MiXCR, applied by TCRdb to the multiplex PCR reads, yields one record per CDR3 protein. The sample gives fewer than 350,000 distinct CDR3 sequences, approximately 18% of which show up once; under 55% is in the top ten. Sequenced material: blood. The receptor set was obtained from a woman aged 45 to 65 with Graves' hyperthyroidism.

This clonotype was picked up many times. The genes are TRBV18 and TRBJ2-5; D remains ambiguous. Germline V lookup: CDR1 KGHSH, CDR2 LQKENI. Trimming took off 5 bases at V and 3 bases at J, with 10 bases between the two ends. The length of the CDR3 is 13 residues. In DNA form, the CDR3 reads TGTGCCAGCTCAGAAGACACGAAAGAGACCCAGTACTTC. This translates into CASSEDTKETQYF. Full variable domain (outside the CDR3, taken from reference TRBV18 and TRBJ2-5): NAGVMQNPRHLVRRRGQEARLRCSPMKGHSHVYWYRQLPEEGLKFMVYLQKENIIDESGMPKERFSAEFPKEGPSILRIQQVVRGDSAAYFCASSEDTKETQYFGPGTRLLVL.

This CDR3 is CASSNVAWVKNIQYF. CDR3 coding DNA: TGTGCCAGTAGCAACGTCGCGTGGGTCAAAAACATTCAGTACTTC. The gene calls are TRBV19 and TRBJ2-4; D remains ambiguous. V lost 6 bases, J lost 3 bases, and 15 bases lay in between. Germline assignment: CDR1 LNHDA and CDR2 SQIVND (reference sequence). This CDR3 is 15 amino acids long.

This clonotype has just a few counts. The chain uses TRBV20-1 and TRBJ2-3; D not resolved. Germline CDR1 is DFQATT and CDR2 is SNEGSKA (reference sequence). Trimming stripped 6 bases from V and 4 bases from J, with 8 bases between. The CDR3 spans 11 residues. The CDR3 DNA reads TGCAGTGCCCGGCTCGCAGATACGCAGTATTTT. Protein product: CSARLADTQYF.

The CDR3 nucleotides are TGTGCCAGTAGTAAACCTCAGGGGGGCACAGATACGCAGTATTTT. Residues: CASSKPQGGTDTQYF. The chain carries TRBV19 and TRBJ2-3; TRBD1 matches 7 bases. Germline CDR1 and CDR2: LNHDA and SQIVND (reference sequence). Trimming took 4 bases from V and 1 from J; bases not matched to a gene: 5. The CDR3 is made up of 15 amino acids.

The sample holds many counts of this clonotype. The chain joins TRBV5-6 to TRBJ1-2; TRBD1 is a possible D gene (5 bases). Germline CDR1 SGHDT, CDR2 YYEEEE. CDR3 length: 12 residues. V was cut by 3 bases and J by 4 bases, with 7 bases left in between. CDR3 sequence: CASSSGAYGYTF. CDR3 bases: TGTGCCAGCAGCTCCGGGGCCTATGGCTACACCTTC.

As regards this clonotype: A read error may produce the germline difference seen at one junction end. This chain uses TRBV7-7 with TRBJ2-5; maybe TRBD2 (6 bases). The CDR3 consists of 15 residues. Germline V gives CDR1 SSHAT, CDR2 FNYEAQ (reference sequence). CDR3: CASSLSTGSEETQYF. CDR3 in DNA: TGTGCTAGCAGCTTGTCTACCGGGAGTGAAGAGACCCAGTACTTC.

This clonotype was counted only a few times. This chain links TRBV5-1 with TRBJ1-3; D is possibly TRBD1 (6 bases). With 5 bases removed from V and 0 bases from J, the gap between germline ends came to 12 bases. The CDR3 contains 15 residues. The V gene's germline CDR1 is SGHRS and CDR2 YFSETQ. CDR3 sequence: CASRKGQSSGNTIYF. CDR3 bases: TGCGCCAGCAGAAAAGGACAGAGCTCTGGAAACACCATATATTTT.

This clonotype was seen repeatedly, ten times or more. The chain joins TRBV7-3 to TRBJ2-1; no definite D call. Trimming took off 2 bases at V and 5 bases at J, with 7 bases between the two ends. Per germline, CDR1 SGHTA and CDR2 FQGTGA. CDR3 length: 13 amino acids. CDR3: CASSLGEDNEQFF. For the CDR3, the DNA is TGTGCCAGCAGCTTAGGAGAGGACAATGAGCAGTTCTTC. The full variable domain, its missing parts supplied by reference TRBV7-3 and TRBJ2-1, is GAGVSQTPSNKVTEKGKYVELRCDPISGHTALYWYRQSLGQGPEFLIYFQGTGAADDSGLPNDRFFAVRPEGSVSTLKIQRTERGDSAVYLCASSLGEDNEQFFGPGTRLTVL.

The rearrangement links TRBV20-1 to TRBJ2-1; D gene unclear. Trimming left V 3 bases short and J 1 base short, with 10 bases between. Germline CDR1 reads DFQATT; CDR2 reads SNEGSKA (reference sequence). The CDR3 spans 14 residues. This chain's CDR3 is CSASFPRSYNEQFF. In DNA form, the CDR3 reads TGCAGTGCTAGTTTCCCGAGATCCTACAATGAGCAGTTCTTC.

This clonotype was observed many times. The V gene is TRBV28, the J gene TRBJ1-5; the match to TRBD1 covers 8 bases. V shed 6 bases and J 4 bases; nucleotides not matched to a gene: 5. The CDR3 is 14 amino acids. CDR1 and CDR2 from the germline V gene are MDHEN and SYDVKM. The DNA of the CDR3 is TGTGCCAGCAGACCCGACAGGGGAAATCAGCCCCAGCATTTT. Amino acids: CASRPDRGNQPQHF.

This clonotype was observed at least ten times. The CDR3 DNA reads TGTGCCAGCAGTTTTCTGTCCGACGAGCAGTACTTC. Translating it yields CASSFLSDEQYF. This chain connects TRBV12-3 or TRBV12-4 to TRBJ2-7, with unresolved D. The CDR3 has 12 amino acids. Trimming shortened V by 3 bases and J by 5 bases, and 8 bases separated the two germline ends.

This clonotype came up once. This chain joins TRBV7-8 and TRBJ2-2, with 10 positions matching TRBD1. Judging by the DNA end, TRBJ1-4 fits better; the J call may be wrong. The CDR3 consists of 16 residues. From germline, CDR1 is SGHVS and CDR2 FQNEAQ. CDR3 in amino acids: CASSSTRQGAIEKLFF. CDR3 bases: TGTGCCAGCAGCTCCACCAGACAGGGGGCTATTGAAAAACTGTTTTTT.

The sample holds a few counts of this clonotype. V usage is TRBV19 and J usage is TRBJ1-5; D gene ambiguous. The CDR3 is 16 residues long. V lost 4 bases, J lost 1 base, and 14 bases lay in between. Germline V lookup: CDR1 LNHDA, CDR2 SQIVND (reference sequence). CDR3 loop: CASSTQLGRSNQPQHF. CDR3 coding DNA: TGTGCCAGTAGTACCCAGTTGGGAAGGAGCAATCAGCCCCAGCATTTT.

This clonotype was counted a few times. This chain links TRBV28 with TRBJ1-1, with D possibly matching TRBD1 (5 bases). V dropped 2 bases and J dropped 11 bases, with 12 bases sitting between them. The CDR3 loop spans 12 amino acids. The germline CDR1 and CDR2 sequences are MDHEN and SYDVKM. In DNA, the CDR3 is TGTGCCAGCAGTTTACCCGGGACTTTGGCTTTCTTT. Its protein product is CASSLPGTLAFF.

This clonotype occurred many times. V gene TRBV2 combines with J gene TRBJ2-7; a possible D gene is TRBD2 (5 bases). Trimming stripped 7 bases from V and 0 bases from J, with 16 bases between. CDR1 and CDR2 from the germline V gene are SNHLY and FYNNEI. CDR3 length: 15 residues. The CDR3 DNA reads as TGTGCCAGCACTCGGCTTAGTGGGAGCTCCTACGAGCAGTACTTC. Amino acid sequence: CASTRLSGSSYEQYF.

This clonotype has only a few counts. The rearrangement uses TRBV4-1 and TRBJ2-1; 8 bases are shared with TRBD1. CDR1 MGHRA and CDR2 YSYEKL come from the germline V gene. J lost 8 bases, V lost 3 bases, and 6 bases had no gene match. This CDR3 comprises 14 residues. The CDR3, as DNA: TGCGCCAGCAGCCAGACGGACAGGGACGATGAGCAGTTCTTC. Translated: CASSQTDRDDEQFF.

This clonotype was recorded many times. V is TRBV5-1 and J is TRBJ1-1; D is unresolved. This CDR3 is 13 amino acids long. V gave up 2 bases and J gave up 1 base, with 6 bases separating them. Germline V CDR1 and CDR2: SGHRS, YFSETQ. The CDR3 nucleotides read TGCGCCAGCAGCTTTCGTTGGAACACTGAAGCTTTCTTT. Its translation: CASSFRWNTEAFF.

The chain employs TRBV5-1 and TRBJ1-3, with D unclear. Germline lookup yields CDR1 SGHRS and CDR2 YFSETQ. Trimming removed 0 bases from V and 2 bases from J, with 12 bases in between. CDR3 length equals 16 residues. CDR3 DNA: TGCGCCAGCAGCTTGGATGGCCCCAACACTGGAAACACCATATATTTT. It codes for CASSLDGPNTGNTIYF.

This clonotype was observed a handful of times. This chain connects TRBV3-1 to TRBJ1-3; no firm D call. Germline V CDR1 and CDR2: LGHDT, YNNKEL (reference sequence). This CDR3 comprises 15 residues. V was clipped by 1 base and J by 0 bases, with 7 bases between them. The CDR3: CASSQGVGSGNTIYF. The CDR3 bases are TGTGCCAGCAGCCAAGGGGTGGGCTCTGGAAACACCATATATTTT.

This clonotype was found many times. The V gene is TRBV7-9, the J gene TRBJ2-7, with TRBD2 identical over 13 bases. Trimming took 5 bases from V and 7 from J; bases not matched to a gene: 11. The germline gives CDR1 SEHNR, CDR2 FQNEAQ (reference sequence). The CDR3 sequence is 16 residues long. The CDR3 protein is CASSPTSGRALGEQYF. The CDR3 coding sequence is TGTGCCAGCAGCCCTACTAGCGGGAGGGCCTTAGGAGAGCAGTACTTC.

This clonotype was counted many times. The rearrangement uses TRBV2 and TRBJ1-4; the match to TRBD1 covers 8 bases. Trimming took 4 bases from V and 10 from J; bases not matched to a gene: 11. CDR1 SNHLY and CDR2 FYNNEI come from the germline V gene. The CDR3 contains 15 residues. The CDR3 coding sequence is TGTGCCAGCAGTGTCCAGGGGGCCTTGCAGGGAAAACTGTTTTTT. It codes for CASSVQGALQGKLFF.